This TCR beta chain was identified during a study of T cells in Graves' hyperthyroidism and ophthalmopathy. Germline CDR1 PRHDT, CDR2 FYEKMQ (reference sequence). The CDR3 spans 14 residues. The germline V and J ends were trimmed by 1 base and 4 bases, with 9 bases remaining between them. This clonotype was observed many times. Amplified TCR beta CDR3 regions derived from RNA transcripts. TCR CDR3 underwent first-round RT-PCR with the HTBI primer set. TCRdb called the multiplex PCR reads again in MiXCR, with one record for every CDR3 protein. This table has 700,000 or so distinct CDR3 sequences, around 15% appearing once.

The specimen was blood. The chain couples TRBV13 to TRBJ2-3; maybe TRBD2 (5 bases). This TCR came from a man aged 18 to 35 with Graves' hyperthyroidism. CDR3 DNA: TGTGCCAGCAGCTTAGTGGGAGCGGCAGATACGCAGTATTTT. Protein sequence: CASSLVGAADTQYF.